These 14 T cell receptor beta chains originate from one sample sequenced in a study of tumor-infiltrating lymphocytes in primary liver carcinoma. Germline DNA was also extracted, with blood RNA taken from unsorted whole blood. A primer in the constant region served to generate TCR beta cDNA from approximately 500 ng of total RNA. Amplification in three nested multiplex PCR rounds with slightly modified ARM-PCR gave rise to TCR beta libraries. The two initial PCR rounds, roughly 10 cycles each, used TRBV1-TRBV30 forward and C-beta reverse primers. TCRdb fed the multiplex PCR reads into MiXCR, producing one record per CDR3 protein. The data show about 200,000 distinct CDR3 sequences, around three fifths seen once. The sample consisted of peripheral blood. The receptors were gathered from a woman in her sixties or seventies with primary liver carcinoma and hepatitis B virus infection.

Comments on this clonotype: Here the CDR3 omits its conserved ending phenylalanine or tryptophan, so a read error is the likely source. The rearrangement links TRBV7-8 to TRBJ2-3; 13 bases fit TRBD2. Germline V CDR1 and CDR2: SGHVS, FQNEAQ. The CDR3 sequence is 18 residues long. V lost 5 bases to trimming and J lost 0 bases; unmatched junction nucleotides: 8. The DNA of the CDR3 is TGTGCCAGCAGCCCTAGACTAGCGGGAGGACGTAGCACAGATACGCAGTATTCT. Residues: CASSPRLAGGRSTDTQYS.

The chain carries TRBV11-2 and TRBJ2-7; possibly TRBD1 or TRBD2 for D (5 bases each). CDR3 length: 15 amino acids. From germline, CDR1 is SGHAT and CDR2 FQNNGV. V lost 9 bases, J lost 3 bases, and 21 bases lay in between. The CDR3 region has the DNA TGTGCCAGAAGCCAACGGGGCGGCCCTTACTACGAGCAGTACTTC. Translated, it gives CARSQRGGPYYEQYF.

For this clonotype: Given a much more abundant clone one base away, this may be a read error. The CDR3, as DNA: TGCGCCAGCAGCCAAGTGGTTCCACAGGGGGATCAGCCCCAGCTTTTT. Protein: CASSQVVPQGDQPQLF. V gene TRBV4-1 combines with J gene TRBJ1-5, with 8 positions matching TRBD1. From germline, CDR1 is MGHRA and CDR2 YSYEKL. This CDR3 is 16 amino acids long.

This clonotype occurred many times. J is TRBJ2-3 and V is TRBV6-5; TRBD2 might be the D (5 bases). CDR1 is MNHEY, CDR2 SVGAGI, per germline. The V end was cut by 2 bases, the J end by 5 bases, with 8 bases between. The CDR3 has 13 amino acids. The CDR3 sequence: CASSYDGLDTQYF. CDR3 bases: TGTGCCAGCAGTTACGATGGACTAGATACGCAGTATTTT.

This clonotype was seen only a few times. Possible read error: a much larger clone is one base away. This chain joins TRBV4-1 and TRBJ2-2, with D unresolved. There are 15 residues in the CDR3. The V end was cut by 5 bases, the J end by 0 bases, with 10 bases between. CDR1 and CDR2 (germline): MGHRA, YSYEKL. This CDR3 reads CASSSGRSNTGELFF. The DNA of the CDR3 is TGCGCCAGCAGCAGTGGACGGTCGAACACCGGGGAGCTGTTTTTT.

The chain is built from TRBV28 and TRBJ2-2; unclear D gene. The CDR3 extends over 14 amino acids. CDR1 and CDR2 from the germline V gene are MDHEN and SYDVKM. The V gene lost 6 bases and the J gene lost 3 bases, with 11 bases spanning the gap. CDR3 nucleotide sequence: TGTGCCAGCAGAAGGGCCCACTACACCGGGGAGCTGTTTTTT. It translates to CASRRAHYTGELFF. Full variable domain (remainder filled in from reference TRBV28 and TRBJ2-2): DVKVTQSSRYLVKRTGEKVFLECVQDMDHENMFWYRQDPGLGLRLIYFSYDVKMKEKGDIPEGYSVSREKKERFSLILESASTNQTSMYLCASRRAHYTGELFFGEGSRLTVL.

This clonotype has a count of ten or more. The genes are TRBV5-6 and TRBJ2-3; D is ambiguous. This CDR3 is built from 13 residues. Trimming removed 3 bases at V and 3 bases at J, with 8 bases between. Germline CDR1 and CDR2: SGHDT and YYEEEE. The CDR3 reads CASSSRGTDTQYF. CDR3 in DNA: TGTGCCAGCAGCTCCCGCGGAACAGATACGCAGTATTTT.

This clonotype was picked up a small number of times. This sequence joins TRBV5-1 and TRBJ2-3; no clear D. This CDR3 is built from 13 residues. Germline values: CDR1 SGHRS, CDR2 YFSETQ. The V end was cut by 4 bases, the J end by 1 base, with 7 bases between. In DNA form, the CDR3 reads TGCGCCAGCAGCCGTCGGGGCACAGATACGCAGTATTTT. It encodes CASSRRGTDTQYF.

Regarding this clonotype: A read error is likely, as this CDR3 ends without the conserved phenylalanine or tryptophan. The gene calls are TRBV10-3 and TRBJ2-2, with 10 nucleotides matching TRBD2. Trimming at V came to 2 bases and at J to 4 bases, leaving 7 bases not matched to a gene. CDR3 size: 17 residues. In germline, CDR1 is ENHRY, CDR2 SYGVKD. CDR3 DNA: TGTGCCATCAGTGAGGCGCTAGCGGGAGACCCCACCGGGGAGCTGTTTTAT. Protein: CAISEALAGDPTGELFY.

This clonotype showed up just a few times. The chain couples TRBV5-1 to TRBJ2-3; tentatively, D is TRBD1 (7 bases). The germline V gene encodes CDR1 SGHRS and CDR2 YFSETQ. The CDR3 extends over 15 amino acids. Trimming shortened V by 5 bases and J by 3 bases, and 16 bases separated the two germline ends. The CDR3 protein is CASSRRGDSTDTQYF. CDR3 bases: TGCGCCAGCAGTCGGAGGGGGGACAGTACAGATACGCAGTATTTT.

This chain uses TRBV11-2 with TRBJ2-2; maybe TRBD2 (5 bases). This CDR3 is 17 amino acids long. Per the germline V gene, CDR1 is SGHAT and CDR2 is FQNNGV. The V gene lost 5 bases and the J gene lost 6 bases, with 22 bases spanning the gap. The CDR3 loop reads CASSPTPDYASAGELFF. CDR3 nucleotides: TGTGCCAGCAGCCCAACCCCAGACTATGCGAGCGCCGGGGAGCTGTTTTTT.

This clonotype was recorded at least ten times. The V gene is TRBV5-6, the J gene TRBJ2-2; no definite D call. CDR1 and CDR2 from the germline V gene are SGHDT and YYEEEE. The CDR3 loop spans 16 amino acids. Deletions cut 1 base from V and 1 base from J, with 11 bases between. The CDR3 loop is CASSLKMRRNTGELFF. The CDR3 DNA sequence: TGTGCCAGCAGCTTGAAGATGAGACGGAACACCGGGGAGCTGTTTTTT.

This clonotype was recorded only once. A read error may explain this, as a much larger clone is one base away. The rearrangement joins TRBV6-5 to TRBJ2-1; 7 nucleotides match TRBD1. Germline loops: CDR1 MNHEY, CDR2 SVGAGI. The ends lost 0 bases at V and 0 bases at J; junction bases unmatched: 8. The CDR3 sequence is 18 residues long. Here the CDR3 DNA reads TGTGCCAGCAGTTACTCAGGGACGAGGGGGCCCTCCTACAATGAGCAGTTCTTC. Translation: CASSYSGTRGPSYNEQFF.

V is TRBV6-5 and J is TRBJ2-1; D not certain. The V gene lost 9 bases and the J gene lost 6 bases, with 12 bases spanning the gap. The CDR3 has 12 amino acids. CDR1 is MNHEY and CDR2 is SVGAGI in the germline V gene. CDR3 DNA sequence: TGTGCCAGTTGCCCACAGCCCAATGAGCAGTTCTTC. It translates to CASCPQPNEQFF.